This is a list of T cell receptor beta chains from one sample in a study of blood T cell repertoires in COVID-19. The method was immunoSEQ multiplex PCR; TCRdb's version includes in-frame clones alone and lacks a portion of them. The table has 95,000 to 110,000 clones, about 87% seen once; the top ten hold 6.8%. The specimen sequenced was peripheral blood. The receptors come from a man aged 50-59 years with active or convalescent COVID-19. The CDR3 runs from the conserved cysteine through the conserved F or W. D genes are given only for firm matches. Clone sizes are given selectively: once, few, many, or a class where the clone is expanded.

TGTGCCAGCAGCTTGGCCAGGGGCCGACAAGAGACCCAGTACTTC,CASSLARGRQETQYF,.,TRBV5-4,TRBJ2-5,.
TGCAGCGTTGAAGCACACCTTAACTATGGCTACACCTTC,CSVEAHLNYGYTF,.,TRBV29-1,TRBJ1-2,few
TGTGCCACCAGTGATCCGGCACAGACGAACACAGATACGCAGTATTTT,CATSDPAQTNTDTQYF,.,TRBV24-1,TRBJ2-3,.
TGTGCCAGCAGTTCCTCCGGGACAGGGGGCAGAACTGAAGCTTTCTTT,CASSSSGTGGRTEAFF,TRBD1,TRBV28,TRBJ1-1,.
TGTGCCAGCACCGTATCCTCGGGTCAGCCCCAGCATTTT,CASTVSSGQPQHF,.,TRBV2,TRBJ1-5,.
TGTGCCATCAGTGAGGCCGGGACATACTACGAGCAGTACTTC,CAISEAGTYYEQYF,.,TRBV10-3,TRBJ2-7,.
TGTGCCAGCAGCCCCGCAGATACGCAGTATTTT,CASSPADTQYF,.,TRBV7-8,TRBJ2-3,.
TGTGCCATCAGGCGACAGGAGACGCCCGGAAACACCATATATTTT,CAIRRQETPGNTIYF,.,TRBV10-3,TRBJ1-3,.
TGCAGCGTGAGGACAGGCAAATTGAACACTGAAGCTTTCTTT,CSVRTGKLNTEAFF,TRBD1,TRBV29-1,TRBJ1-1,.
TGTGCCAGCAGCTCTACCAATGAAGGCTACACCTTC,CASSSTNEGYTF,.,TRBV11-2,TRBJ1-2,.
TGTGCCAGCAGTGCGGGACTAGCGGGGAACACCGGGGAGCTGTTTTTT,CASSAGLAGNTGELFF,TRBD2,TRBV6-1,TRBJ2-2,.
TGTGCCAGCAGCTTTGCGAGGGAGTCCTACGAGCAGTACTTC,CASSFARESYEQYF,.,TRBV7-9,TRBJ2-7,.
TGTGCCAGCAGCTTTTCCGTAGGGGGTAATGAAAAACTGTTTTTT,CASSFSVGGNEKLFF,.,TRBV5-5,TRBJ1-4,.
TGCGCCAGCAGTGACAGGCCGGGAGGAAACACCATATATTTT,CASSDRPGGNTIYF,.,TRBV5-1,TRBJ1-3,.
TGTGCCAGCAGCCACAGATCACAGGACTATGGCTACACCTTC,CASSHRSQDYGYTF,.,TRBV14,TRBJ1-2,.
TGTGCCAGCGCGGACGGGACACCTCCCTACGAGCAGTACTTC,CASADGTPPYEQYF,.,TRBV27,TRBJ2-7,.
TGTGCCACCAGCAGCGGGACAGGGGGCTGGAGCGGGGAGCTGTTTTTT,CATSSGTGGWSGELFF,TRBD1,TRBV15,TRBJ2-2,.
TGTGCCAGCACACTAGAAGACACCGGGGAGCTGTTTTTT,CASTLEDTGELFF,.,TRBV2,TRBJ2-2,.
TGCGCCAGTCCTACGGGACTAGCGGGGTCTTGGGAGCAGTACTTC,CASPTGLAGSWEQYF,TRBD2,TRBV10-1,TRBJ2-7,.
TGTGCCAGCTCACCCAGACAGGGCTTGGACATTCAGTACTTC,CASSPRQGLDIQYF,TRBD1,TRBV18,TRBJ2-4,once
TGTGCCAGCAGTCCAGGACAGCGACCTGGCCACGAGCAGTACTTC,CASSPGQRPGHEQYF,.,TRBV27,TRBJ2-7,.
TGTGCCAGCAGTCCCTCGGACATGTATGAAAAACTGTTTTTT,CASSPSDMYEKLFF,.,TRBV28,TRBJ1-4,.
TGTGCCAGCAGCAAAGGGGAGTTCCGGCGGGTCGCGAACACCGGGGAGCTGTTTTTT,CASSKGEFRRVANTGELFF,.,TRBV21-1,TRBJ2-2,.
TGTGCCAGCACCCCCTTACAGGGCACCATCACCGGGGAGCTGTTTTTT,CASTPLQGTITGELFF,.,TRBV7-2,TRBJ2-2,.
TGTGCCAGTAGTCGTGCTGGCGGAGAAACTTATGGCTACACCTTC,CASSRAGGETYGYTF,.,TRBV19,TRBJ1-2,.
TGTGCCAGCACCTATGGGGCTACTGGGGCCAACGTCCTGACTTTC,CASTYGATGANVLTF,.,TRBV28,TRBJ2-6,.
TGCAGCGTTGAAGGGGGAGCGTGGAACACTGAAGCTTTCTTT,CSVEGGAWNTEAFF,.,TRBV29-1,TRBJ1-1,.
TGCGCCAGCAGCCTAAGCGGGAGTGCTGTTCGTATCGAGCAGTACTTC,CASSLSGSAVRIEQYF,TRBD2,TRBV4-1,TRBJ2-7,.
TGCAGGCCTGGGGAGGTCGCGTACTTC,CRPGEVAYF,.,TRBV20-1,TRBJ2-7,.
TGTGCCAGTGGCTTATACAGGATCCCTAATAGCAATCAGCCCCAGCATTTT,CASGLYRIPNSNQPQHF,.,TRBV19,TRBJ1-5,.
TGTGCCAGTAGTATAGCGGCTAGCGGGAGTATCTACGAGCAGTACTTC,CASSIAASGSIYEQYF,TRBD2,TRBV19,TRBJ2-7,.
TGTGCCAGCAGCTTAGCGGATTCAGGGCCCCATGAGCAGTTCTTC,CASSLADSGPHEQFF,.,TRBV7-6,TRBJ2-1,.
TGTGCCAGCGGGGGGACAGGGGGCCGCGGCACCGGGGAGCTGTTTTTT,CASGGTGGRGTGELFF,TRBD1,TRBV11-3,TRBJ2-2,.
TGTGCCAGTAGTATAAGTCACAGGGCGAATCAGCCCCAGCATTTT,CASSISHRANQPQHF,.,TRBV19,TRBJ1-5,.
TGCAGCGCCGGAGCTTTCGACACTGAAGCTTTCTTT,CSAGAFDTEAFF,.,TRBV29-1,TRBJ1-1,.
TGTGCCAGCAGTTGGACAGACCCCTTCTACAATGAGCAGTTCTTC,CASSWTDPFYNEQFF,.,TRBV27,TRBJ2-1,.
TGTGCCAGCAGCCTACCTACAGAGAGCTCCTACAATGAGCAGTTCTTC,CASSLPTESSYNEQFF,.,TRBV7-9,TRBJ2-1,.
TGTGCCAGCAGCTTTATCGGGGTGGGCACTGAAGCTTTCTTT,CASSFIGVGTEAFF,.,TRBV7-9,TRBJ1-1,.
TGTGCCAGCAGTTCCCGACAGGGACAGATATATGGCTACACCTTC,CASSSRQGQIYGYTF,TRBD1,TRBV6-2/TRBV6-3,TRBJ1-2,few
TGTGCCAGCACCCGAGGTGACCGTAGGAACACTGAAGCTTTCTTT,CASTRGDRRNTEAFF,.,TRBV28,TRBJ1-1,.
TGTGCCGTAGACGCAGGGGCATCGGGTCAGCCCCAGCATTTT,CAVDAGASGQPQHF,.,TRBV19,TRBJ1-5,.
TGTGCCAGCAGTGCCAGCGATGAGACCCAGTACTTC,CASSASDETQYF,.,TRBV6-2/TRBV6-3,TRBJ2-5,once
TGCGCCAGCAGCCAAGATATATTCGGGACAGGGCGAAACATTCAGTACTTC,CASSQDIFGTGRNIQYF,TRBD1,TRBV4-3,TRBJ2-4,.
TGCGCCAGCAGACTCGAGCGGGTCTCCTACAATGAGCAGTTCTTC,CASRLERVSYNEQFF,.,TRBV10-2,TRBJ2-1,.
TGTGCCACCCAAGCCGGGGATCCGACTGAAGCTTTCTTT,CATQAGDPTEAFF,.,TRBV28,TRBJ1-1,.
TGTGCCAGCAGTTCAGGGGGCGCGGGCACAGATACGCAGTATTTT,CASSSGGAGTDTQYF,TRBD1,TRBV28,TRBJ2-3,.
TGTGCCAGCAGTTTATCCGGACTAGCGGCTGAGTACGAGCAGTACTTC,CASSLSGLAAEYEQYF,TRBD2,TRBV28,TRBJ2-7,.
TGTGCCAGCAGTTACGTCCAGGGCCCCACAGATACGCAGTATTTT,CASSYVQGPTDTQYF,.,TRBV6-5,TRBJ2-3,.
TGTGCCAGCAGCTTCGACAGGGTTGCCCACGAGCAGTACTTC,CASSFDRVAHEQYF,TRBD1,TRBV6-2/TRBV6-3,TRBJ2-7,.
TGTGCCAGCTCCTCGGACAGGAACAAGAATAGCAATCAGCCCCAGCATTTT,CASSSDRNKNSNQPQHF,TRBD1,TRBV18,TRBJ1-5,.
TGTGCCAGCAGCTTAGCCCTCGAGGCCGGTGAGCAGTACTTC,CASSLALEAGEQYF,.,TRBV7-2,TRBJ2-7,.
TGTGCCAGCAGTGAACCGAGGGGGCAAGGGGACTATGGCTACACCTTC,CASSEPRGQGDYGYTF,TRBD1,TRBV6-1,TRBJ1-2,.